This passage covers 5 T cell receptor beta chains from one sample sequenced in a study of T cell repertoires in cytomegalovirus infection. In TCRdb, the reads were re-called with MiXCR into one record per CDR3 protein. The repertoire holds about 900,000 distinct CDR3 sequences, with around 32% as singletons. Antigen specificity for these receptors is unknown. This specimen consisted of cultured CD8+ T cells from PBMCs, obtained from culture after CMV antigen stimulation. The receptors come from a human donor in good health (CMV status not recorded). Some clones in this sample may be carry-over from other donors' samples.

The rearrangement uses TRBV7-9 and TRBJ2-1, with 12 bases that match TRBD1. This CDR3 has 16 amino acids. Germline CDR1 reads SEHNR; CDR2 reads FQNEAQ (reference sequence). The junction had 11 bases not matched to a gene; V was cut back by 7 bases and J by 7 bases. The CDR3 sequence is CASIQTRDRGLNEQFF. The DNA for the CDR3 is TGTGCCAGCATCCAAACGAGGGACAGGGGGCTGAATGAGCAGTTCTTC.

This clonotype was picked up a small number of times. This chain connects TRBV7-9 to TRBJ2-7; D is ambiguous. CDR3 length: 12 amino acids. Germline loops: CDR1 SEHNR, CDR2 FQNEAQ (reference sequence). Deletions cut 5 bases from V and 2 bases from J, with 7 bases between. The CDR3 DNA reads TGTGCCAGCAGCCACAACCCCTACGAGCAGTACGTC. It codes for CASSHNPYEQYV.

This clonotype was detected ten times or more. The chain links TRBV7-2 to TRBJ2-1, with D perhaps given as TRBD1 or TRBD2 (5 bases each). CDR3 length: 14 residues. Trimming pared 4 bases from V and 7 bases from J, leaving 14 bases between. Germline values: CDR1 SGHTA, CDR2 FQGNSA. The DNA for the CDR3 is TGTGCCAGCAGCTACGAGGGGCGGAAGAATGAGCAGTTCTTC. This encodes CASSYEGRKNEQFF.

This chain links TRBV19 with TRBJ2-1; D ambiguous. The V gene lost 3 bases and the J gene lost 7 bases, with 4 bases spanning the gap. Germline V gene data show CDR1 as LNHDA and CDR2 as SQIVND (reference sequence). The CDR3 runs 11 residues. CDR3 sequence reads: CASSMLNEQFF. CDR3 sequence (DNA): TGTGCCAGTAGTATGTTAAATGAGCAGTTCTTC.

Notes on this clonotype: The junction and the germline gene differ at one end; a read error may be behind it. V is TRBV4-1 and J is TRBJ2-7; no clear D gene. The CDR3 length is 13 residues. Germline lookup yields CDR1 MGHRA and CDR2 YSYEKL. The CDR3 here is CANSQALNYEQYF. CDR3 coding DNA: TGCGCCAACAGCCAAGCTCTCAACTACGAGCAGTACTTC.